A single sample is the source of the 25 T cell receptor beta chains below, sequenced in a study of blood T cell repertoires in COVID-19. Produced via immunoSEQ multiplex PCR; TCRdb's table is partial and in-frame only. The sample records about 210,000 clones, around 80% being singletons. What was sequenced was peripheral blood. The source is a man aged 50 to 59 with active or convalescent COVID-19.

V gene TRBV11-2 combines with J gene TRBJ2-5; a weak D match, TRBD2 (6 bases). CDR1 and CDR2 (germline): SGHAT, FQNNGV. This CDR3 region has 14 residues. The V end was cut by 2 bases, the J end by 5 bases, with 12 bases between. CDR3 region: CASSLPGEDETQYF. The CDR3 nucleotides read TGTGCCAGCAGCTTACCGGGGGAAGATGAGACCCAGTACTTC. The full variable domain, with the rest looked up from reference TRBV11-2 and TRBJ2-5, is EAGVAQSPRYKIIEKRQSVAFWCNPISGHATLYWYQQILGQGPKLLIQFQNNGVVDDSQLPKDRFSAERLKGVDSTLKIQPAKLEDSAVYLCASSLPGEDETQYFGPGTRLLVL.

The gene calls are TRBV5-1 and TRBJ2-3; possibly TRBD2 for D (5 bases). Trimming took off 6 bases at V and 0 bases at J, with 14 bases between the two ends. CDR1 is SGHRS and CDR2 is YFSETQ in the germline V gene. The CDR3 contains 15 residues. CDR3 bases: TGCGCCAGCACCGGAGGCGGAACTAGCACAGATACGCAGTATTTT. Encoded protein: CASTGGGTSTDTQYF.

The chain recombines TRBV5-6 with TRBJ2-5, with D possibly TRBD2 on 5 matching bases. In germline, CDR1 is SGHDT, CDR2 YYEEEE. The CDR3 is 15 amino acids. With 6 bases removed from V and 4 bases from J, the gap between germline ends came to 19 bases. In DNA form, the CDR3 reads TGTGCCAGCAACCTCGGGCGAGGGTACGCAGAGACCCAGTACTTC. It yields the protein CASNLGRGYAETQYF.

The J gene is TRBJ2-1, the V gene TRBV9; 12 positions match TRBD2. V lost 3 bases, J lost 3 bases, and 1 base stayed unmatched. CDR1 and CDR2 (germline): SGDLS, YYNGEE. This CDR3 has 15 residues. The CDR3 region has the DNA TGTGCCAGCAGCGGGACTAGCGGGATCTACAATGAGCAGTTCTTC. Encoded protein: CASSGTSGIYNEQFF.

V usage is TRBV18 and J usage is TRBJ2-6, with D possibly TRBD2 on 6 matching bases. The CDR3 covers 15 residues. The germline gives CDR1 KGHSH, CDR2 LQKENI. Trimming took 3 bases from V and 2 from J, leaving 8 bases between them. CDR3 sequence reads: CASSPDYTGANVLTF. The CDR3, as DNA: TGTGCCAGCTCACCGGACTACACTGGGGCCAACGTCCTGACTTTC.

The chain has TRBV5-1 and TRBJ1-2; tentatively, D is TRBD1 (6 bases). The ends were cut back, 6 bases at V and 5 bases at J, with 20 bases in the middle. The CDR3 extends over 15 amino acids. The germline CDR1 and CDR2 sequences are SGHRS and YFSETQ. CDR3 nucleotides: TGCGCCAGCAAATCAGAGGGCCGGGGGGCGTATGGCTACACCTTC. Protein sequence: CASKSEGRGAYGYTF.

This chain uses TRBV4-3 with TRBJ1-6; 7 bases are a match to TRBD1. The trim removed 3 bases at V and 4 bases at J, leaving 3 bases unmatched. This CDR3 has 15 amino acids. The germline gives CDR1 LGHNA, CDR2 YSLEER. The CDR3 protein is CASSHGQEYNSPLHF. CDR3 DNA: TGCGCCAGCAGCCATGGACAGGAGTATAATTCACCCCTCCACTTT.

CDR3 residues: CASSRAGDTGELFF. The CDR3 DNA is TGTGCCAGCAGTAGGGCAGGGGATACCGGGGAGCTGTTTTTT. The chain uses TRBV2 and TRBJ2-2; maybe TRBD1 (6 bases). CDR1 is SNHLY, CDR2 FYNNEI, per germline. Trimming left V 5 bases short and J 5 bases short, with 12 bases between. The CDR3 is 14 residues long.

The genes are TRBV5-6 and TRBJ1-6; maybe TRBD1 (5 bases). This CDR3 comprises 16 residues. Germline V gives CDR1 SGHDT, CDR2 YYEEEE. Trimming removed 1 base at V and 7 bases at J, with 15 bases between. CDR3 in DNA: TGTGCCAGCAGCTTGTCTTTCGACAGAGCAAATTCACCCCTCCACTTT. This gives the protein CASSLSFDRANSPLHF.

The chain is built from TRBV12-3 or TRBV12-4 and TRBJ2-5, with D possibly being TRBD1 (5 bases). V was pared by 2 bases and J by 5 bases, with 9 bases between. This CDR3 comprises 13 residues. The CDR3 region has the DNA TGTGCCAGCAGTTTAAAGGGGCTGGAGACCCAGTACTTC. As protein: CASSLKGLETQYF.

This clone was seen only a few times. The J gene is TRBJ2-7, the V gene TRBV6-5, with D possibly TRBD1 on 6 matching bases. This CDR3 is built from 14 residues. Germline loops: CDR1 MNHEY, CDR2 SVGAGI. Trimming shortened V by 5 bases and J by 7 bases, and 18 bases separated the two germline ends. The CDR3 loop reads CASSTRGGGGEQYF. Written as DNA, the CDR3 is TGTGCCAGCAGTACGCGCGGTGGGGGCGGTGAGCAGTACTTC.

This clone was detected only a few times. This chain links TRBV6-5 with TRBJ2-7; tentatively, D is TRBD2 (5 bases). Germline V CDR1 and CDR2: MNHEY, SVGAGI. This CDR3 has 15 amino acids. With 5 bases removed from V and 3 bases from J, the gap between germline ends came to 17 bases. In DNA form, the CDR3 reads TGTGCCAGCAGTAGTACCGGGGTTGGGGTCTACGAGCAGTACTTC. Protein product: CASSSTGVGVYEQYF.

The chain links TRBV7-2 to TRBJ1-4; 8 bases align to TRBD1. The ends lost 5 bases at V and 8 bases at J; junction bases unmatched: 10. The germline CDR1 and CDR2 sequences are SGHTA and FQGNSA. The CDR3 extends over 15 amino acids. The CDR3, as DNA: TGTGCCAGCAGCCTAAGGACAGGGATAATAGAAAAACTGTTTTTT. Translated: CASSLRTGIIEKLFF.

The J gene is TRBJ1-3, the V gene TRBV29-1, with D possibly being TRBD1 (5 bases). Germline CDR1 SQVTM, CDR2 ANQGSEA. V dropped 2 bases and J dropped 3 bases, with 11 bases sitting between them. The CDR3 sequence is 14 residues long. The CDR3 reads CSVERGASGNTIYF. Written as DNA, the CDR3 is TGCAGCGTTGAACGTGGGGCGAGTGGAAACACCATATATTTT.

The chain links TRBV7-9 to TRBJ2-5; a weak D match, TRBD1 (6 bases). Germline loops: CDR1 SEHNR, CDR2 FQNEAQ (reference sequence). V was clipped by 4 bases and J by 1 base, with 16 bases between them. CDR3 length equals 16 residues. CDR3 region: CASSYGTRQSQETQYF. The CDR3 region has the DNA TGTGCCAGCAGCTACGGGACACGGCAGTCCCAAGAGACCCAGTACTTC.

This chain connects TRBV10-3 to TRBJ1-5, with D unclear. The CDR3 runs to 14 residues. Germline-derived CDR1 and CDR2 are ENHRY and SYGVKD. Deletions cut 2 bases from V and 1 base from J, with 6 bases between. CDR3 nucleotides: TGTGCCATCAGTGAGACGGGGAGCAATCAGCCCCAGCATTTT. It is translated as CAISETGSNQPQHF.

DNA for the CDR3: TGTGCTAGTGGTTTGATTATGGGGACTAGCGGGAGTACCGGGGAGCTGTTTTTT. It encodes CASGLIMGTSGSTGELFF. This rearrangement joins TRBV12-5 to TRBJ2-2, with 14 nucleotides matching TRBD2. V dropped 2 bases and J dropped 5; count of bases not matched to a gene: 7. CDR1 LGHNT and CDR2 FRNRAP come from the germline V gene. This CDR3 region has 18 residues. The variable domain in full, with the rest retrieved from reference TRBV12-5 and TRBJ2-2, is DARVTQTPRHKVTEMGQEVTMRCQPILGHNTVFWYRQTMMQGLELLAYFRNRAPLDDSGMPKDRFSAEMPDATLATLKIQPSEPRDSAVYFCASGLIMGTSGSTGELFFGEGSRLTVL.

The chain links TRBV18 to TRBJ1-1; 8 positions match TRBD1. Germline CDR1 is KGHSH and CDR2 is LQKENI. This CDR3 has 19 residues. V was pared by 5 bases and J by 1 base, with 18 bases of the junction left unmatched. The CDR3 sequence is CASSGQGWDSDTRNTEAFF. The CDR3 DNA reads as TGTGCCAGCTCAGGACAGGGTTGGGACTCGGACACTCGGAACACTGAAGCTTTCTTT. The full variable domain, rest sourced from reference TRBV18 and TRBJ1-1, is NAGVMQNPRHLVRRRGQEARLRCSPMKGHSHVYWYRQLPEEGLKFMVYLQKENIIDESGMPKERFSAEFPKEGPSILRIQQVVRGDSAAYFCASSGQGWDSDTRNTEAFFGQGTRLTVV.

This chain uses TRBV6-5 with TRBJ1-5; 7 nucleotides line up with TRBD1. J lost 6 bases, V lost 4 bases, and 12 bases had no gene match. This CDR3 comprises 16 residues. Germline CDR1 is MNHEY and CDR2 is SVGAGI. The CDR3 DNA reads as TGTGCCAGCAGTTTGCGAGGGGGCGGGATCGTTCAGCCCCAGCATTTT. It specifies CASSLRGGGIVQPQHF.

This sequence joins TRBV5-1 and TRBJ1-1; the match to TRBD1 covers 7 bases. The trim removed 4 bases at V and 6 bases at J, leaving 12 bases unmatched. This CDR3 has 15 residues. Germline assignment: CDR1 SGHRS and CDR2 YFSETQ. The CDR3: CASSPSQGPGAEAFF. The DNA for the CDR3 is TGCGCCAGCAGCCCGTCACAGGGGCCAGGGGCTGAAGCTTTCTTT.

The V gene is TRBV6-5, the J gene TRBJ1-1; D might be TRBD1 (5 bases). The CDR3 covers 14 residues. Germline lookup yields CDR1 MNHEY and CDR2 SVGAGI. Between the trimmed V and J ends, which lost 0 bases and 3 bases, there was a span of 8 bases. CDR3 sequence reads: CASSYSKGDTEAFF. CDR3 DNA sequence: TGTGCCAGCAGTTACTCGAAAGGGGACACTGAAGCTTTCTTT.

As DNA, the CDR3 is TGTGCCAGTAGTATCGACAGGGTACGGGGCTACACCTTC. Translated, it gives CASSIDRVRGYTF. The V call is TRBV19, the J call TRBJ1-2, with 7 bases lining up with TRBD1. CDR3 length: 13 amino acids. Germline lookup yields CDR1 LNHDA and CDR2 SQIVND (reference sequence). Trimming took 3 bases from V and 8 from J; bases not matched to a gene: 6.

The chain employs TRBV28 and TRBJ2-3; D may be TRBD1 (5 bases). With 7 bases removed from V and 0 bases from J, the gap between germline ends came to 8 bases. Germline lookup yields CDR1 MDHEN and CDR2 SYDVKM. The CDR3 is made up of 13 amino acids. The CDR3 sequence: CASNRPSTDTQYF. The CDR3 bases are TGTGCCAGCAACAGGCCTAGCACAGATACGCAGTATTTT.

In DNA, the CDR3 is TGTGCCAGCAGTCGGACAGGGGGCTTCGGGACAGATACGCAGTATTTT. Translation gives CASSRTGGFGTDTQYF. The rearrangement uses TRBV2 and TRBJ2-3; TRBD1 aligns across 11 bases. The CDR3 is 16 amino acids. Germline CDR1 reads SNHLY; CDR2 reads FYNNEI. Trimming removed 5 bases from V and 3 bases from J; junction bases left unmatched: 7. The whole variable domain, remainder taken from reference TRBV2 and TRBJ2-3, is EPEVTQTPSHQVTQMGQEVILRCVPISNHLYFYWYRQILGQKVEFLVSFYNNEISEKSEIFDDQFSVERPDGSNFTLKIRSTKLEDSAMYFCASSRTGGFGTDTQYFGPGTRLTVL.

In DNA, the CDR3 is TGTGCCAGCAGCCGCTCCGGGACAGGGGCCAGTGAGCAGTTCTTC. Its translation: CASSRSGTGASEQFF. The chain links TRBV7-9 to TRBJ2-1, with TRBD1 identical over 10 bases. Germline CDR1 reads SEHNR; CDR2 reads FQNEAQ (reference sequence). The CDR3 runs 15 residues. V shed 5 bases, J shed 9 bases, and the junction held 10 bases outside the gene matches.